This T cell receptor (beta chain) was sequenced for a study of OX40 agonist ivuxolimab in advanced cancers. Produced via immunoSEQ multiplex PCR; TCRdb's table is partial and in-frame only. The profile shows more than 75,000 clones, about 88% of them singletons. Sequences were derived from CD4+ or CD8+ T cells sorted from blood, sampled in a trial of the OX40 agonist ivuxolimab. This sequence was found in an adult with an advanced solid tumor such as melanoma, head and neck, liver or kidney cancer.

The CDR3 DNA reads as TGTGCCAGCAGCTTGGGAACTAGCGGCCCCTACAATGAGCAGTTCTTC. Amino acids: CASSLGTSGPYNEQFF. The gene calls are TRBV5-4 and TRBJ2-1; 8 bases are a match to TRBD2. Germline V CDR1 and CDR2: SGHNT, YYREEE (reference sequence). V shed 0 bases and J 2 bases; nucleotides not matched to a gene: 4. The CDR3 consists of 16 residues.